These 22 T cell receptor beta chains share one sample of origin, sequenced in a study of blood T cells in healthy people across ages. The authors ran a second PCR of 7 to 11 cycles using a sample-barcoded 5' primer and a J-beta primer mix. In TCRdb, the 5' RACE reads were re-called with MiXCR into one record per CDR3 protein. Of more than 650,000 distinct CDR3 sequences in the sample, 53% were seen once. Sequenced input: blood. Source of these receptors: an elderly man in good health.

The CDR3 DNA follows: TGCAGCGTTCTGGACAGTCGGACCTACAATGAGCAGTTCTTC. Amino acids: CSVLDSRTYNEQFF. The rearrangement uses TRBV29-1 and TRBJ2-1; a weak D match, TRBD1 (6 bases). This CDR3 is built from 14 residues. Trimming stripped 5 bases from V and 2 bases from J, with 13 bases between. Germline CDR1 reads SQVTM; CDR2 reads ANQGSEA.

This chain uses TRBV3-1 with TRBJ1-1; 8 nucleotides align to TRBD1. CDR3 length equals 12 residues. Germline V gene sequence: CDR1 LGHDT, CDR2 YNNKEL (reference sequence). V was pared by 1 base and J by 11 bases, with 3 bases of the junction left unmatched. CDR3 sequence: CASSQATGDAFF. DNA for the CDR3: TGTGCCAGCAGCCAAGCGACAGGGGACGCTTTCTTT.

V and J are TRBV7-2 and TRBJ2-2, with D possibly TRBD1 on 5 matching bases. The CDR3 runs 15 residues. Germline CDR1 reads SGHTA; CDR2 reads FQGNSA. Trimming left V 7 bases short and J 4 bases short, with 16 bases between. CDR3 sequence: CASTSLGPSTGELFF. CDR3 DNA: TGTGCCAGCACAAGCCTGGGGCCGAGCACCGGGGAGCTGTTTTTT.

This clonotype has only a few counts. J is TRBJ2-7 and V is TRBV12-3 or TRBV12-4, with D perhaps being TRBD1 or TRBD2 (6 bases each). The CDR3 has 14 amino acids. The germline V and J ends were trimmed by 6 bases and 1 base, with 13 bases remaining between them. CDR3 region: CASSWRGSSYEQYF. The CDR3 bases are TGTGCCAGCAGCTGGAGGGGGAGTTCCTACGAGCAGTACTTC.

The CDR3 here is CASSLAQIATNEKLFF. CDR3 DNA sequence: TGTGCCAGCAGCTTAGCTCAGATAGCAACTAATGAAAAACTGTTTTTT. The chain recombines TRBV7-8 with TRBJ1-4; D remains unclear. CDR1 SGHVS and CDR2 FQNEAQ come from the germline V gene. Trimming pared 0 bases from V and 0 bases from J, leaving 8 bases between. The CDR3 consists of 16 residues.

The CDR3 DNA sequence: TGTGCCAGCAGTGACCGTCGGGGATCCTACGAGCAGTACTTC. Its translation: CASSDRRGSYEQYF. The chain has TRBV2 and TRBJ2-7; D is perhaps TRBD2 (5 bases). The germline V gene encodes CDR1 SNHLY and CDR2 FYNNEI. V was pared by 3 bases and J by 1 base, with 10 bases between. This CDR3 is built from 14 residues.

This clonotype was detected only once. The chain is built from TRBV5-1 and TRBJ2-7; 9 positions match TRBD1. CDR3 length: 15 residues. The J segment lost 0 bases and the V segment lost 3 bases, leaving 4 bases of the junction unmatched. Per germline, CDR1 SGHRS and CDR2 YFSETQ. The CDR3 DNA sequence: TGCGCCAGCAGCTATGACAGGGGGAACTCCTACGAGCAGTACTTC. Amino acid sequence: CASSYDRGNSYEQYF. Drawing the rest from reference TRBV5-1 and TRBJ2-7, the complete variable domain is KAGVTQTPRYLIKTRGQQVTLSCSPISGHRSVSWYQQTPGQGLQFLFEYFSETQRNKGNFPGRFSGRQFSNSRSEMNVSTLELGDSALYLCASSYDRGNSYEQYFGPGTRLTVT.

J is TRBJ1-1 and V is TRBV5-1; TRBD1 might be the D (5 bases). V was shortened by 1 base and J by 2 bases, with 9 bases between the two germline ends. Looked up from germline, CDR1 is SGHRS and CDR2 is YFSETQ. The CDR3 contains 14 residues. The CDR3 sequence: CASSLLDINTEAFF. The CDR3 coding sequence is TGCGCCAGCAGCTTGCTGGACATTAACACTGAAGCTTTCTTT.

The chain has TRBV12-3 or TRBV12-4 and TRBJ2-1; 7 bases are a match to TRBD1. Unmatched junction bases numbered 8, after V lost 3 bases and J lost 6 bases. This CDR3 spans 15 amino acids. This CDR3 is CASSFGATGSNEQFF. DNA for the CDR3: TGTGCCAGCAGTTTCGGGGCGACAGGGAGCAATGAGCAGTTCTTC.

The CDR3 loop reads CSAKDRVVNNEQYF. Here the CDR3 DNA reads TGCAGTGCGAAAGACAGGGTTGTCAACAATGAGCAGTACTTC. The chain carries TRBV20-1 and TRBJ2-1, with 7 positions matching TRBD1. The DNA end favors TRBJ2-7, so the J call may be wrong. The CDR3 is 14 residues long. In germline, CDR1 is DFQATT, CDR2 SNEGSKA (reference sequence).

This rearrangement joins TRBV6-2 or TRBV6-3 to TRBJ1-1; D is unresolved. The CDR3 spans 12 residues. Germline-derived CDR1 and CDR2 are MNHEY and SVGEGT. V was shortened by 0 bases and J by 8 bases, with 7 bases between the two germline ends. The chain's CDR3 is CASSYSPVEAFF. For the CDR3, the DNA is TGTGCCAGCAGTTACTCCCCCGTAGAAGCTTTCTTT.

This clonotype was seen a few times. The V and J genes are TRBV28 and TRBJ1-6; D remains ambiguous. CDR1 is MDHEN, CDR2 SYDVKM, per germline. The CDR3 runs to 13 residues. Trimming left V 3 bases short and J 10 bases short, with 10 bases between. The CDR3 here is CASSFGQKSPLHF. In DNA, the CDR3 is TGTGCCAGCAGTTTTGGCCAAAAATCACCCCTCCACTTT.

This clonotype was observed a handful of times. The chain has TRBV6-6 and TRBJ1-5; a weak D match, TRBD1 (6 bases). The CDR3 is made up of 16 amino acids. Germline CDR1 is MNHNY and CDR2 is SVGAGI (reference sequence). V was clipped by 5 bases and J by 3 bases, with 17 bases between them. This CDR3 reads CASSDPQGPLNQPQHF. The CDR3 nucleotides are TGTGCCAGCAGTGACCCGCAGGGGCCCCTCAATCAGCCCCAGCATTTT.

The chain carries TRBV29-1 and TRBJ1-1; D is unresolved. This CDR3 has 12 residues. V shed 5 bases and J shed 4 bases, with 11 bases lying between them. In germline, CDR1 is SQVTM, CDR2 ANQGSEA. The CDR3 coding sequence is TGCAGCGTTTTGCTTGAGTCCACTGAAGCTTTCTTT. It yields the protein CSVLLESTEAFF. Filled out from reference TRBV29-1 and TRBJ1-1, the complete variable domain reads SAVISQKPSRDICQRGTSLTIQCQVDSQVTMMFWYRQQPGQSLTLIATANQGSEATYESGFVIDKFPISRPNLTFSTLTVSNMSPEDSSIYLCSVLLESTEAFFGQGTRLTVV.

J is TRBJ1-2 and V is TRBV10-3, with D hard to call. V shed 6 bases and J shed 0 bases, with 11 bases lying between them. Germline values: CDR1 ENHRY, CDR2 SYGVKD. This CDR3 has 14 amino acids. CDR3 coding DNA: TGTGCCATCAGACGGGCGGTAGCTAACTATGGCTACACCTTC. Its translation: CAIRRAVANYGYTF.

In nucleotides, the CDR3 is TGTGCCAGCAGTCTTCTAGCGGCGGATGAGCAGTTCTTC. Amino acids: CASSLLAADEQFF. The chain combines TRBV12-3 or TRBV12-4 with TRBJ2-1; TRBD2 aligns across 7 bases. CDR3 length: 13 amino acids. J gave up 8 bases and V 5 bases, and 6 bases lay outside the gene matches.

This clonotype occurred a few times. This rearrangement joins TRBV29-1 to TRBJ2-7; 8 nucleotides align to TRBD2. After removal of 6 bases from V and 3 bases from J, the junction contained 4 bases not matched to a gene. CDR1 is SQVTM, CDR2 ANQGSEA, per germline. This CDR3 spans 12 amino acids. Here the CDR3 DNA reads TGCAGCGTGACTAGCGCTAGCTACGAGCAGTACTTC. It translates to CSVTSASYEQYF.

The table lists this clonotype with a few counts. The chain carries TRBV3-1 and TRBJ1-2, with D unclear. Germline V CDR1 and CDR2: LGHDT, YNNKEL (reference sequence). CDR3 length: 13 residues. Trimming removed 4 bases from V and 4 bases from J, with 10 bases in between. In DNA, the CDR3 is TGTGCCAGCAGCCCCGGAGGGTCCTATGGCTACACCTTC. This sequence encodes CASSPGGSYGYTF.

J is TRBJ1-5 and V is TRBV21-1; TRBD1 is the table's D call and was not checked against the DNA. TRBV21-1 is a pseudogene segment. This CDR3 contains 16 residues. The CDR3 nucleotides are TGTGCCAGCAGCAATCCCGGGGGGGCGCACAATCAGCCCCAGCATTTT. This codes for CASSNPGGAHNQPQHF.

The chain couples TRBV2 to TRBJ2-1; D is uncertain. The V gene lost 8 bases and the J gene lost 0 bases, with 11 bases spanning the gap. Germline assignment: CDR1 SNHLY and CDR2 FYNNEI. The CDR3 runs 14 residues. The CDR3 spells CASDADSSYNEQFF. DNA for the CDR3: TGTGCCAGCGACGCGGATAGCTCCTACAATGAGCAGTTCTTC.

The V call is TRBV6-5, the J call TRBJ2-6; D may be TRBD2 (5 bases). The CDR3 is 18 residues long. Trimming took off 2 bases at V and 0 bases at J, with 14 bases between the two ends. The germline gives CDR1 MNHEY, CDR2 SVGAGI. The CDR3 coding sequence is TGTGCCAGCAGTTACGGGTCTGGGAGTAGCTCTGGGGCCAACGTCCTGACTTTC. Translating gives CASSYGSGSSSGANVLTF.

This clonotype was detected a few times. The V and J genes are TRBV20-1 and TRBJ1-1; D is uncertain. Germline V gives CDR1 DFQATT, CDR2 SNEGSKA (reference sequence). The CDR3 extends over 11 amino acids. Written as DNA, the CDR3 is TGCGCCGACGGCGTGAACACTGAAGCTTTCTTT. Protein sequence: CADGVNTEAFF.